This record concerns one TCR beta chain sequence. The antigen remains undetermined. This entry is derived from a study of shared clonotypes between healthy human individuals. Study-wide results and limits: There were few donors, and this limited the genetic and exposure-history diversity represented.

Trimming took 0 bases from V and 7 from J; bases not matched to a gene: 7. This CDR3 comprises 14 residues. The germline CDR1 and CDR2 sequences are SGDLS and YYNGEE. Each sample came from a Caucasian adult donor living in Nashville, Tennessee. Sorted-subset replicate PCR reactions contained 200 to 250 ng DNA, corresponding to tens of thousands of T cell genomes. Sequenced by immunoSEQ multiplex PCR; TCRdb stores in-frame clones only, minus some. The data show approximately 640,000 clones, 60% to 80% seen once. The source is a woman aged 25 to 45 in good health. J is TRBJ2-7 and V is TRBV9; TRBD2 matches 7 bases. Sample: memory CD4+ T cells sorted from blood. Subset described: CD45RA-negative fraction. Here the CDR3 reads CASSVVGGPGEQYF. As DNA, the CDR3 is TGTGCCAGCAGCGTAGTGGGAGGGCCGGGGGAGCAGTACTTC.